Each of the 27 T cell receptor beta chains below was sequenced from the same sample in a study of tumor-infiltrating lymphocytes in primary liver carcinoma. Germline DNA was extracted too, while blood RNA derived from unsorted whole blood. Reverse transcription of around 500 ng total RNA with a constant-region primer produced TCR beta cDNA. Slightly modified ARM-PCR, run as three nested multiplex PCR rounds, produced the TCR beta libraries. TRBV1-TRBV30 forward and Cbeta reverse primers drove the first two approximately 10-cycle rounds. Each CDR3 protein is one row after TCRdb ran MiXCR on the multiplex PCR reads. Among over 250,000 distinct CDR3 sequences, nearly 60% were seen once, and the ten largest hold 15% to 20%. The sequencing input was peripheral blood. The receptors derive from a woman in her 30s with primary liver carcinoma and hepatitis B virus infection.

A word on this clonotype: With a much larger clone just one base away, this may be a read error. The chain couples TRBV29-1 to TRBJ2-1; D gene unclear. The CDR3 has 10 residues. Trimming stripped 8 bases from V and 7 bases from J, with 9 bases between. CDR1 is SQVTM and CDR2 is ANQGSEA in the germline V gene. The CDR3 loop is CSIRTNEQFF. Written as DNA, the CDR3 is TGCAGCATCCGTACGAATGAGCAGTTCTTC.

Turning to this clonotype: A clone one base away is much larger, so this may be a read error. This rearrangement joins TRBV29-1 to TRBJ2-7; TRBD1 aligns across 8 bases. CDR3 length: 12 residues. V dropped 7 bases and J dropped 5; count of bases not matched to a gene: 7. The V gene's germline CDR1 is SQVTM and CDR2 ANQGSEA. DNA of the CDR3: TGCAGCGCTTTGGACAGGGTAAACGAGCAGTACTTC. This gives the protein CSALDRVNEQYF.

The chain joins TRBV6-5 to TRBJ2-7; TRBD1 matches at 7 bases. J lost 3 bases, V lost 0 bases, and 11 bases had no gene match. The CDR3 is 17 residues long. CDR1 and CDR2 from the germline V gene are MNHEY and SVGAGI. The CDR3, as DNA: TGTGCCAGCAGTTACTCGACGCCGGGACAGATCCTCTACGAGCAGTACTTC. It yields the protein CASSYSTPGQILYEQYF.

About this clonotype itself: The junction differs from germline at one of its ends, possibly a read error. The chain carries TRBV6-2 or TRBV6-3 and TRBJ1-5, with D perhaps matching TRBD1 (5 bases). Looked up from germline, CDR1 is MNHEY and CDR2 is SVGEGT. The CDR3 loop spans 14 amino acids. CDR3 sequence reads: CTSNLRQSGQPQHF. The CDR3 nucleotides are TGTACCAGTAACCTAAGACAGTCCGGTCAGCCCCAGCATTTT.

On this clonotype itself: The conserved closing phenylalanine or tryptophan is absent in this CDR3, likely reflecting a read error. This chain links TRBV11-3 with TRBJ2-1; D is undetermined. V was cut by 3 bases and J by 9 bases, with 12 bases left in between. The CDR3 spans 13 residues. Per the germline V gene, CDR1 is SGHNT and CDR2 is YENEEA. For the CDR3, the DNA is TGTGCCAGCAGCTTGGCTTCCTCGGCTGAGCAGTTCTCC. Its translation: CASSLASSAEQFS.

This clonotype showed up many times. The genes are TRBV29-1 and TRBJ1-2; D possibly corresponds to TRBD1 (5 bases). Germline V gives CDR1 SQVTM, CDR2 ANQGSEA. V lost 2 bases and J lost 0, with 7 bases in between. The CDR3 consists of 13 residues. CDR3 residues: CSVEKGANYGYTF. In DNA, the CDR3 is TGCAGCGTTGAAAAAGGGGCTAACTATGGCTACACCTTC.

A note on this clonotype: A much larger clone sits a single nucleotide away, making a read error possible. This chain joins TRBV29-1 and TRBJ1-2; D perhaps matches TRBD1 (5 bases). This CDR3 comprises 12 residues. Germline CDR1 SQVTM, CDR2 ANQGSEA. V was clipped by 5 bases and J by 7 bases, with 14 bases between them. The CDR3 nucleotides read TGCAGCGTTTACGACAGCGACTGTGGCTACACCTTC. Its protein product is CSVYDSDCGYTF.

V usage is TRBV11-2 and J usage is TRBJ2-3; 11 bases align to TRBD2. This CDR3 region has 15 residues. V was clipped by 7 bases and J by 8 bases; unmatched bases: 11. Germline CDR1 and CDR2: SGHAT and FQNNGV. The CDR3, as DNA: TGTGCCAGCAACTCGTTAGCGGGAGGGGGGGGTACGCAGTATTTT. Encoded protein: CASNSLAGGGGTQYF.

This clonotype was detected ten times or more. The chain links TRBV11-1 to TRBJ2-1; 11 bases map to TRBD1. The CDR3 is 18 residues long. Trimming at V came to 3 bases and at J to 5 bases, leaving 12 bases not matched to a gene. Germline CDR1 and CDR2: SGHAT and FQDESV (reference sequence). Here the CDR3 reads CASSFRPETGQGDNEQFF. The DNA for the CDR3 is TGTGCCAGCAGCTTTAGGCCGGAGACGGGACAGGGGGACAATGAGCAGTTCTTC.

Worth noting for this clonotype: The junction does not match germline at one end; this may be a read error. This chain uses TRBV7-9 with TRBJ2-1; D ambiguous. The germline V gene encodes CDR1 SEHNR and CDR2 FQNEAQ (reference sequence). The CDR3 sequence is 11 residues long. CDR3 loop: CANSQGHEQFF. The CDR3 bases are TGTGCCAACAGCCAAGGGCATGAGCAGTTCTTC.

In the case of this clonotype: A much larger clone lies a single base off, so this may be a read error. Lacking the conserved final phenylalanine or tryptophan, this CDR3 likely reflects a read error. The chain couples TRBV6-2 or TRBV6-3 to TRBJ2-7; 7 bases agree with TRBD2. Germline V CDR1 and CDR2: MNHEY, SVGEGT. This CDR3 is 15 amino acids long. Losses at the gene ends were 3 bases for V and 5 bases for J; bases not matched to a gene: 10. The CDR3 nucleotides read TGTGCCAGCAGTTATTCGGCACTAGCGACTCACGAGCAGTACTCC. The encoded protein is CASSYSALATHEQYS.

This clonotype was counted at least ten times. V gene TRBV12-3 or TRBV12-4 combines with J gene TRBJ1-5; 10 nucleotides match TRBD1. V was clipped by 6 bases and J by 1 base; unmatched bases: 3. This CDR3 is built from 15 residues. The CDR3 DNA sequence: TGTGCCAGCAGCAGACAGGGGGCGAGCAATCAGCCCCAGCATTTT. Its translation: CASSRQGASNQPQHF.

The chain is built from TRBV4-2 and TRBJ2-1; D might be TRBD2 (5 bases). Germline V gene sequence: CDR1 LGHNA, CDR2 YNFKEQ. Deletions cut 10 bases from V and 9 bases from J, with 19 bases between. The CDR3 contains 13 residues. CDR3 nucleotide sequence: TGTGCCACCAGTCAAGCACTAGTAGGTGAGCAGTTCTTC. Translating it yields CATSQALVGEQFF.

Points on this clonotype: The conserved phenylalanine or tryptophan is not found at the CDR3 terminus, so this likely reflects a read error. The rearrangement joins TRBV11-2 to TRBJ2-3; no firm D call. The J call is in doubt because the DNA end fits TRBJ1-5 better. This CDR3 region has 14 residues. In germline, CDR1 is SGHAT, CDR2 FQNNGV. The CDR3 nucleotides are TGTGCCAGCAGCCCAATAGCGGGAGAGGATACGCAGCATCTT. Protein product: CASSPIAGEDTQHL.

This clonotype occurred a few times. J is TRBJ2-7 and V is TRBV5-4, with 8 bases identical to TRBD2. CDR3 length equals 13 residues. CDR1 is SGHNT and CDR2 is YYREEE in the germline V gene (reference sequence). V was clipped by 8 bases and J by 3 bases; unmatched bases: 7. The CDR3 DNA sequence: TGTGCCAGTAGTATAGCGGGAAGCTACGAGCAGTACTTC. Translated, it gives CASSIAGSYEQYF.

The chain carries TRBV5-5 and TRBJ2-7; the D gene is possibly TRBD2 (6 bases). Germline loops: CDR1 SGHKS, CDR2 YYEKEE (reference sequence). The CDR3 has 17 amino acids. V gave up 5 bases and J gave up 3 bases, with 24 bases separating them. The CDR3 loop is CASRLQASDPSVYEQYF. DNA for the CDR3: TGTGCCAGCAGACTACAGGCTAGCGACCCCTCTGTCTACGAGCAGTACTTC.

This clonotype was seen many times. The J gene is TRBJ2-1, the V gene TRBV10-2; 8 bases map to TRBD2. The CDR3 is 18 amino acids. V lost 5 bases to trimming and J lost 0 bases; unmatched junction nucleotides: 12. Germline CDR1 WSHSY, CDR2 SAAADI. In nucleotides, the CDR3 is TGCGCCAGCAGTACCCGGAGTAAAGCGGGAGTCTCCTACAATGAGCAGTTCTTC. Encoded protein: CASSTRSKAGVSYNEQFF.

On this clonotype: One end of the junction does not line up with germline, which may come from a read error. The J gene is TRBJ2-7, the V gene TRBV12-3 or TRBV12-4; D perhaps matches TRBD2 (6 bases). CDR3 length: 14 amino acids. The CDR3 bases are TGTGCCAGCAGTTTACCAGGGCTCACGGGGGAGCAATACTTC. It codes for CASSLPGLTGEQYF.

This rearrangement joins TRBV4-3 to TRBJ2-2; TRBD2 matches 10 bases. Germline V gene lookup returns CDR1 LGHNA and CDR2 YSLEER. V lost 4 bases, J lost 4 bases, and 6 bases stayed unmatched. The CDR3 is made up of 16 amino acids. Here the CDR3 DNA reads TGCGCCAGCAGCCTGAGCGGGAGGGCTTCCACCGGGGAGCTGTTTTTT. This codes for CASSLSGRASTGELFF.

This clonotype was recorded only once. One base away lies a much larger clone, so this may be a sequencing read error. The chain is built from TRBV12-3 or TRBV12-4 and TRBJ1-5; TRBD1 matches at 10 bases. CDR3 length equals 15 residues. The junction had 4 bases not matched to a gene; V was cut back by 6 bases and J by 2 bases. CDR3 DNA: TGTGCCAGCAGATGGGGACAGGGGCGCAATCAGCCCCAGCATTTT. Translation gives CASRWGQGRNQPQHF.

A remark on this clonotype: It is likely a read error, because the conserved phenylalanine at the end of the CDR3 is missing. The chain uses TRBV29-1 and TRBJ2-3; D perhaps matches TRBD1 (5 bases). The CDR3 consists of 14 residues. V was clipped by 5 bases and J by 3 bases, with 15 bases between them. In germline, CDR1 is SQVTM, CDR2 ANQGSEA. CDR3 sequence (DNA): TGCAGCGTTCGACCTTTGGGGCGGACAGATACGCAGTATCTT. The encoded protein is CSVRPLGRTDTQYL.

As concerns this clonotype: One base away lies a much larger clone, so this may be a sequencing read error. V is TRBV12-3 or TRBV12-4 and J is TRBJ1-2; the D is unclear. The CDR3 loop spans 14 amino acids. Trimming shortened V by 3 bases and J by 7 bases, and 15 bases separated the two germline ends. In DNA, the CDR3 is TGTGCCAGCAGTTTCTCCGCCACTAAGTGTGGCTACACCTTC. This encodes CASSFSATKCGYTF.

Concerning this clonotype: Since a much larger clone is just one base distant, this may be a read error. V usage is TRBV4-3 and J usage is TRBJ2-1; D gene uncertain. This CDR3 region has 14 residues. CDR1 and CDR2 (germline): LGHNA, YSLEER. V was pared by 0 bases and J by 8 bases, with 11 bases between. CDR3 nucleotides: TGCGCCAGCAGCCAAGAGCAGGAGACGGATGAGCAGTTCTTC. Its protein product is CASSQEQETDEQFF.

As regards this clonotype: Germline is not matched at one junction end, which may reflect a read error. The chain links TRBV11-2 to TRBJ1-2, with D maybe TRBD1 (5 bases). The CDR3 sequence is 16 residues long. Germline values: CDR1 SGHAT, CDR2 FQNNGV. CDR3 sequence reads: CAISLGSGLTTAGYTF. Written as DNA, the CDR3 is TGTGCCATCAGCTTAGGATCAGGGTTGACAACGGCTGGCTACACCTTC.

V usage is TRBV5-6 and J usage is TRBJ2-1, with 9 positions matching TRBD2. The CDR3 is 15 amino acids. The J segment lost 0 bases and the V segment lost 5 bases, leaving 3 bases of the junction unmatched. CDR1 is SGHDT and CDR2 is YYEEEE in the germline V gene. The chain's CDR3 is CASRLAGYSYNEQFF. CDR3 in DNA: TGTGCCAGCAGGCTAGCGGGATACTCCTACAATGAGCAGTTCTTC. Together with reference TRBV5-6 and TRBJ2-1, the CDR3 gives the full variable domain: DAGVTQSPTHLIKTRGQQVTLRCSPKSGHDTVSWYQQALGQGPQFIFQYYEEEERQRGNFPDRFSGHQFPNYSSELNVNALLLGDSALYLCASRLAGYSYNEQFFGPGTRLTVL.

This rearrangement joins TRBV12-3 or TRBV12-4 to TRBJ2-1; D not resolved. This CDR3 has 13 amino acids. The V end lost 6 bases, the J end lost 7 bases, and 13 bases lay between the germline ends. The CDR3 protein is CASSVALRNEQFF. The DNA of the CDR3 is TGTGCCAGCAGCGTGGCTTTAAGGAATGAGCAGTTCTTC.

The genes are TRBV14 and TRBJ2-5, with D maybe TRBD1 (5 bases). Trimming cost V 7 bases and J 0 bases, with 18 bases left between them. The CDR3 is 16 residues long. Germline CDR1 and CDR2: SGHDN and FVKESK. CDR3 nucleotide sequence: TGTGCCAGCAATCAAGAATTGGGCAGGGACCAAGAGACCCAGTACTTC. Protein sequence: CASNQELGRDQETQYF.